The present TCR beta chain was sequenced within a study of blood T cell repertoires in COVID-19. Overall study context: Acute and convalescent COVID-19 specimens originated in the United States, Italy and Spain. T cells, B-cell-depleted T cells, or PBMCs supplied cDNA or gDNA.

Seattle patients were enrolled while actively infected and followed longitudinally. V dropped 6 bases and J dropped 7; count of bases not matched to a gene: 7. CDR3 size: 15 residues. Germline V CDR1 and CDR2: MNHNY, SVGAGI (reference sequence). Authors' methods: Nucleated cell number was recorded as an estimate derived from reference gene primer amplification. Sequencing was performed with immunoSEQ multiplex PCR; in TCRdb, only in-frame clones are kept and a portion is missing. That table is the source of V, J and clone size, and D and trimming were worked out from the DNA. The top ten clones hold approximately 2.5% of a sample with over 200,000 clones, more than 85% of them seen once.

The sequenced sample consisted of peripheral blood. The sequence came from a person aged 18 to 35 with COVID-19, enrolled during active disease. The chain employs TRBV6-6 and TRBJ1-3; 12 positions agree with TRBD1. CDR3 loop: CASRATGTGGNTIYF. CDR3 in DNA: TGTGCCAGCAGGGCAACCGGGACAGGGGGCAACACCATATATTTT.